These 8 T cell receptor beta chains share one sample of origin, sequenced in a study of OX40 agonist ivuxolimab in advanced cancers. The assay was immunoSEQ multiplex PCR, and TCRdb's table has in-frame clones only and misses some. Among tens of thousands of clones listed, 79% were seen once. This sample comprised CD4+ or CD8+ T cells sorted from blood, obtained in a trial of the OX40 agonist ivuxolimab. The source is an adult with an advanced solid tumor such as melanoma, head and neck, liver or kidney cancer.

This clone showed up just a few times. V is TRBV27 and J is TRBJ2-7; D ambiguous. V was shortened by 0 bases and J by 4 bases, with 10 bases between the two germline ends. The CDR3 has 14 residues. The germline gives CDR1 MNHEY, CDR2 SMNVEV (reference sequence). The CDR3: CASSLSTLGYEQYF. The CDR3 region has the DNA TGTGCCAGCAGTTTATCGACCCTGGGGTACGAGCAGTACTTC.

J is TRBJ1-2 and V is TRBV19; a weak D match, TRBD1 (5 bases). The CDR3 extends over 14 amino acids. Per the germline V gene, CDR1 is LNHDA and CDR2 is SQIVND (reference sequence). V lost 1 base and J 4 bases, leaving 10 bases between the germline ends. The CDR3 reads CASSIGQGGYGYTF. CDR3 in DNA: TGTGCCAGTAGTATAGGGCAGGGTGGCTATGGCTACACCTTC.

This clone was seen a handful of times. The rearrangement links TRBV7-7 to TRBJ2-2; D might be TRBD1 (6 bases). The CDR3 has 17 amino acids. Germline V lookup: CDR1 SSHAT, CDR2 FNYEAQ (reference sequence). Trimming removed 0 bases from V and 4 bases from J, with 15 bases in between. For the CDR3, the DNA is TGTGCCAGCAGCTTAGCGCCGGTGGGGGCGACCACCGGGGAGCTGTTTTTT. Protein product: CASSLAPVGATTGELFF.

The rearrangement joins TRBV19 to TRBJ2-1; D perhaps matches TRBD2 (5 bases). Germline V lookup: CDR1 LNHDA, CDR2 SQIVND (reference sequence). The CDR3 is 17 amino acids. Between the trimmed V and J ends, which lost 1 base and 4 bases, there was a span of 17 bases. The CDR3 loop reads CASSIVSPSRSYNEQFF. CDR3 bases: TGTGCCAGTAGTATAGTAAGCCCTAGCCGTTCATACAATGAGCAGTTCTTC.

The chain joins TRBV4-1 to TRBJ1-2; no clear D. CDR1 is MGHRA, CDR2 YSYEKL, per germline. The CDR3 is made up of 14 amino acids. V was shortened by 1 base and J by 4 bases, with 10 bases between the two germline ends. This chain's CDR3 is CASSQVPGTYGYTF. The CDR3 bases are TGCGCCAGCAGCCAAGTCCCAGGCACCTATGGCTACACCTTC.

In this sample, this clone turned up once. The chain joins TRBV28 to TRBJ1-4; D gene uncertain. V was clipped by 4 bases and J by 3 bases, with 12 bases between them. Per the germline V gene, CDR1 is MDHEN and CDR2 is SYDVKM. This CDR3 is 15 amino acids long. CDR3 residues: CASSWAADPNEKLFF. In nucleotides, the CDR3 is TGTGCCAGCAGTTGGGCAGCGGACCCTAATGAAAAACTGTTTTTT.

The V gene is TRBV7-2, the J gene TRBJ2-7, with D possibly matching TRBD1 (5 bases). V dropped 2 bases and J dropped 4 bases, with 21 bases sitting between them. Germline lookup yields CDR1 SGHTA and CDR2 FQGNSA. The length of the CDR3 is 17 residues. The CDR3 is CASSLYLGSGYRYEQYF. The CDR3 nucleotides read TGTGCCAGCAGCTTATACCTCGGATCAGGGTACCGGTACGAGCAGTACTTC.

The rearrangement joins TRBV30 to TRBJ1-4, with a weak D call TRBD1 (5 bases). Germline loops: CDR1 GTSNPN, CDR2 SVGIG (reference sequence). Trimming left V 2 bases short and J 4 bases short, with 14 bases between. There are 15 residues in the CDR3. Here the CDR3 reads CAWSRGGGSNEKLFF. As DNA, the CDR3 is TGTGCCTGGAGTAGGGGCGGGGGGAGTAATGAAAAACTGTTTTTT.